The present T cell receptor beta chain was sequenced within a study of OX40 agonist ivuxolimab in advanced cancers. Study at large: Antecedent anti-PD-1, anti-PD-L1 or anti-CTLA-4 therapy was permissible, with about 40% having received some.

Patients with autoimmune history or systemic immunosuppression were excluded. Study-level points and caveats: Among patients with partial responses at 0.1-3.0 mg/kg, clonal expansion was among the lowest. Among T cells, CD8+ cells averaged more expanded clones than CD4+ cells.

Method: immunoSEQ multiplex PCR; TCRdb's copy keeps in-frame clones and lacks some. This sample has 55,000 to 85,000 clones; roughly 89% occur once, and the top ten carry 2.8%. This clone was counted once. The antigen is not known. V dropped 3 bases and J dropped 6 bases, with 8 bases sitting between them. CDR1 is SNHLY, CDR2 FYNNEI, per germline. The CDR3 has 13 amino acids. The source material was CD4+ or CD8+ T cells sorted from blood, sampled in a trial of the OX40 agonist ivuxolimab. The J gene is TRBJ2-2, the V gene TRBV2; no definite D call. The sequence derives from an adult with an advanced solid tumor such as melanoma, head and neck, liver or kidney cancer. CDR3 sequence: CASSEGWSGELFF. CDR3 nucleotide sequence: TGTGCCAGCAGTGAGGGATGGTCCGGGGAGCTGTTTTTT. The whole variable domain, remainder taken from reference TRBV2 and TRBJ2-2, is EPEVTQTPSHQVTQMGQEVILRCVPISNHLYFYWYRQILGQKVEFLVSFYNNEISEKSEIFDDQFSVERPDGSNFTLKIRSTKLEDSAMYFCASSEGWSGELFFGEGSRLTVL.